A selection of T cell receptor beta chains follows, all from one sample in a study of cytomegalovirus exposure and HLA in healthy donors. This table comes from immunoSEQ multiplex PCR, and its TCRdb copy is limited to in-frame clones, with some not included. The repertoire holds hundreds of thousands of clones, almost 70% seen once, with roughly 2.5% in the top ten. Sequencing was done on a sample of PBMCs. These receptors all come from a middle-aged man in good health and CMV-seropositive. Each CDR3 is given with its conserved first and last residue. The order of the fields is clone size, D gene, J gene, V gene, CDR3 protein, CDR3 DNA. A D gene is named only where the DNA matches it firmly. The size of a clone is reported for some rows only, either as once, few or many, or as a class for expanded clones.

size: .; D: TRBD1; J: TRBJ1-4; V: TRBV6-5; CDR3: CASSYSTGEIHEKLFF; DNA: TGTGCCAGCAGTTATTCCACAGGGGAAATTCATGAAAAACTGTTTTTT
size: .; D: TRBD1; J: TRBJ2-1; V: TRBV19; CDR3: CASTGGDRGYNEQFF; DNA: TGTGCCAGTACAGGAGGGGACAGGGGTTACAATGAGCAGTTCTTC
size: .; D: TRBD1; J: TRBJ1-5; V: TRBV6-1; CDR3: CASSEAGDRGLRSNQPQHF; DNA: TGTGCCAGCAGTGAAGCTGGGGACAGGGGGCTTAGGAGCAATCAGCCCCAGCATTTT
size: few; D: TRBD1; J: TRBJ2-5; V: TRBV5-1; CDR3: CASSLFLQGQETQYF; DNA: TGCGCCAGCAGCTTGTTTTTACAGGGGCAAGAGACCCAGTACTTC
size: once; D: .; J: TRBJ2-1; V: TRBV7-2; CDR3: CASSSEGGPHNEQFF; DNA: TGTGCCAGCAGCTCCGAGGGGGGGCCACACAATGAGCAGTTCTTC
size: once; D: TRBD2; J: TRBJ2-4; V: TRBV7-9; CDR3: CASSSGLATNIQYF; DNA: TGTGCCAGCAGCTCGGGACTAGCTACAAACATTCAGTACTTC
size: few; D: TRBD1; J: TRBJ1-1; V: TRBV28; CDR3: CASIPWAGGSTEAFF; DNA: TGTGCCAGCATCCCCTGGGCAGGGGGGAGCACTGAAGCTTTCTTT
size: .; D: TRBD1; J: TRBJ2-7; V: TRBV29-1; CDR3: CSVFGLDRGSYEQYF; DNA: TGCAGCGTTTTCGGCCTGGACAGGGGGTCCTACGAGCAGTACTTC
size: few; D: .; J: TRBJ1-5; V: TRBV12-5; CDR3: CASGLNQPQHF; DNA: TGTGCTAGTGGCTTAAATCAGCCCCAGCATTTT
size: .; D: .; J: TRBJ2-1; V: TRBV28; CDR3: CASSASGSVNNEQFF; DNA: TGTGCCAGCAGTGCTTCAGGTTCCGTAAACAATGAGCAGTTCTTC
size: .; D: .; J: TRBJ1-2; V: TRBV10-2; CDR3: CASRIQESYTF; DNA: TGCGCCAGCAGAATACAGGAGAGCTACACCTTC
size: .; D: .; J: TRBJ1-5; V: TRBV7-9; CDR3: CASSLGRGGGQPQHF; DNA: TGTGCCAGCAGCTTAGGGCGGGGGGGCGGTCAGCCCCAGCATTTT
size: .; D: TRBD1; J: TRBJ2-7; V: TRBV10-3; CDR3: CAIRGWTGYSYEQYF; DNA: TGTGCCATCAGGGGTTGGACAGGGTACTCCTACGAGCAGTACTTC
size: .; D: .; J: TRBJ2-2; V: TRBV19; CDR3: CASTFFDRLAGELFF; DNA: TGTGCCAGTACCTTCTTTGACAGGTTAGCCGGGGAGCTGTTTTTT
size: .; D: .; J: TRBJ2-7; V: TRBV15; CDR3: CVTGAGKSYEQYF; DNA: TGTGTCACGGGGGCAGGGAAATCCTACGAGCAGTACTTC
size: .; D: .; J: TRBJ2-3; V: TRBV4-3; CDR3: CASSHLGGTDTQYF; DNA: TGCGCCAGCAGCCATTTAGGGGGCACAGATACGCAGTATTTT
size: once; D: TRBD1; J: TRBJ2-7; V: TRBV2; CDR3: CASSFPGQGFPYEQYF; DNA: TGTGCCAGCAGTTTCCCGGGACAGGGATTTCCCTACGAGCAGTACTTC
size: .; D: .; J: TRBJ1-4; V: TRBV6-5; CDR3: CASSYKRRHDEKLFF; DNA: TGTGCCAGCAGTTACAAAAGGAGGCACGATGAAAAACTGTTTTTT
size: .; D: .; J: TRBJ2-7; V: TRBV19; CDR3: CASSIDKSSYEQYF; DNA: TGTGCCAGTAGTATAGATAAGAGCTCCTACGAGCAGTACTTC
size: .; D: TRBD1; J: TRBJ1-2; V: TRBV27; CDR3: CASRPGTGNGYTF; DNA: TGTGCCAGCAGACCCGGGACAGGGAATGGCTACACCTTC
size: few; D: TRBD2; J: TRBJ2-3; V: TRBV9; CDR3: CASSLGPAGGTQDTQYF; DNA: TGTGCCAGCAGCTTGGGTCCGGCGGGGGGGACCCAAGATACGCAGTATTTT
size: .; D: .; J: TRBJ2-2; V: TRBV25-1; CDR3: CASSLPQGTTGELFF; DNA: TGTGCCAGCAGTCTTCCACAGGGTACCACCGGGGAGCTGTTTTTT
size: .; D: .; J: TRBJ1-5; V: TRBV5-1; CDR3: CASSRSGDRNQPQHF; DNA: TGCGCCAGCAGCAGATCAGGGGACCGGAATCAGCCCCAGCATTTT
size: .; D: .; J: TRBJ2-5; V: TRBV11-2; CDR3: CASSSRRTLPGETQYF; DNA: TGTGCCAGCAGCTCCCGGCGGACTCTGCCTGGAGAGACCCAGTACTTC
size: few; D: TRBD2; J: TRBJ2-7; V: TRBV28; CDR3: CASSSSGSGGLYEQYF; DNA: TGTGCCAGCAGTTCCTCGGGGAGCGGGGGGCTGTACGAGCAGTACTTC
size: .; D: TRBD1; J: TRBJ2-7; V: TRBV6-5; CDR3: CASSITGGLLYEQYF; DNA: TGTGCCAGCAGCATTACAGGGGGCCTGTTATACGAGCAGTACTTC
size: .; D: TRBD1; J: TRBJ2-7; V: TRBV9; CDR3: CASSVAPGGGRGFDEQYF; DNA: TGTGCCAGCAGCGTAGCTCCTGGAGGCGGCAGGGGGTTTGACGAGCAGTACTTC
size: .; D: .; J: TRBJ1-3; V: TRBV29-1; CDR3: CSVAPGGNTIYF; DNA: TGCAGCGTTGCGCCGGGGGGAAACACCATATATTTT
size: .; D: .; J: TRBJ1-5; V: TRBV19; CDR3: CASSSDKTFPSNQPQHF; DNA: TGTGCCAGTAGTAGTGACAAGACCTTTCCTAGCAATCAGCCCCAGCATTTT